This T cell receptor (beta chain) was identified in a study of cytomegalovirus exposure and HLA in healthy donors. Study outcomes and limitations: The study recorded 160 or so TCR beta chains that were cytomegalovirus-associated. For cytomegalovirus status, the classifier reportedly gave diagnoses with high specificity and sensitivity.

Produced via immunoSEQ multiplex PCR; TCRdb's table is partial and in-frame only. The sample shows about 250,000 clones, over 75% of them seen only once. With regard to this clone: No antigen is known for it.

With V trimmed by 2 bases and J by 5 bases, 0 bases remained unmatched. This CDR3 has 14 residues. In germline, CDR1 is MNHEY, CDR2 SVGAGI. While the first cohort had fewer than 850 subjects, the donors belonged to the separate validation cohort of about 120 subjects. The sequence was collected from a young man in good health and CMV-seropositive. The chain employs TRBV6-5 and TRBJ2-7; 13 positions match TRBD2. Sequenced: PBMCs. The CDR3 bases are TGTGCCAGCAGTTACGGACTAGCGGGAGACGAGCAGTACTTC. This sequence encodes CASSYGLAGDEQYF.